These 30 T cell receptor beta chains came from one sample sequenced in a study of blood T cell repertoires in COVID-19. Here immunoSEQ multiplex PCR was the method, and the copy in TCRdb shows in-frame clones only, minus some. The table has under 95,000 clones, roughly 88% seen once. The sequencing input was peripheral blood. The receptors stem from a human donor in a cohort sampled during active COVID-19.

The chain is built from TRBV9 and TRBJ2-7, with no clear D. CDR3 length: 15 residues. Trimming shortened V by 3 bases and J by 3 bases, and 16 bases separated the two germline ends. Germline V lookup: CDR1 SGDLS, CDR2 YYNGEE. The CDR3 DNA reads TGTGCCAGCAGCGCAAATCAAGCCCCCGTCTACGAGCAGTACTTC. Encoded protein: CASSANQAPVYEQYF.

The chain employs TRBV6-5 and TRBJ2-4; the D gene is possibly TRBD2 (6 bases). Germline CDR1 and CDR2: MNHEY and SVGAGI. CDR3 size: 13 residues. The ends were cut back, 5 bases at V and 9 bases at J, with 14 bases in the middle. The DNA of the CDR3 is TGTGCCAGCAGTCGGGACCCGCGGGGCATTCAGTACTTC. Translating it yields CASSRDPRGIQYF.

The V and J genes are TRBV30 and TRBJ2-2, with 9 bases that match TRBD2. After removal of 5 bases from V and 6 bases from J, the junction contained 10 bases not matched to a gene. The germline gives CDR1 GTSNPN, CDR2 SVGIG (reference sequence). The CDR3 length is 15 residues. In nucleotides, the CDR3 is TGTGCCTGGGAAGGCGGGAGGGCCGGGTCCGGGGAGCTGTTTTTT. Its protein is CAWEGGRAGSGELFF.

The CDR3 region is CASSEELAQYF. The CDR3 DNA reads as TGTGCCAGCAGTGAGGAGCTCGCGCAGTATTTT. The chain uses TRBV2 and TRBJ2-3; no definite D call. There are 11 residues in the CDR3. Trimming took off 3 bases at V and 10 bases at J, with 8 bases between the two ends. Germline V lookup: CDR1 SNHLY, CDR2 FYNNEI.

The chain is built from TRBV3-1 (or the pseudogene TRBV3-2) and TRBJ2-3; 8 bases align to TRBD2. The CDR3 length is 15 residues. J was trimmed by 6 bases and V by 2 bases; bases with no gene match: 7. Germline-derived CDR1 and CDR2 are LGHDT and YNNKEL (reference sequence). CDR3 nucleotides: TGTGCCAGCAGCCAATCAGCGGGAGAGGTTGATACGCAGTATTTT. Translation: CASSQSAGEVDTQYF.

The chain recombines TRBV25-1 with TRBJ1-6; D call uncertain. With 4 bases removed from V and 9 bases from J, the gap between germline ends came to 19 bases. There are 16 residues in the CDR3. CDR1 and CDR2 from the germline V gene are MGHDK and SYGVNS. The CDR3 region is CASSAPSLNLGSPLHF. The CDR3 DNA follows: TGTGCCAGCAGTGCCCCTTCCCTGAATCTAGGTTCACCCCTCCACTTT.

The rearrangement joins TRBV2 to TRBJ1-5; 8 bases fit TRBD1. J lost 5 bases, V lost 6 bases, and 3 bases had no gene match. The germline V gene encodes CDR1 SNHLY and CDR2 FYNNEI. CDR3 length: 13 amino acids. The CDR3 coding sequence is TGTGCCAGCAGGACAGGGGTCGATCAGCCCCAGCATTTT. Amino acid sequence: CASRTGVDQPQHF. Together with reference TRBV2 and TRBJ1-5, the CDR3 gives the full variable domain: EPEVTQTPSHQVTQMGQEVILRCVPISNHLYFYWYRQILGQKVEFLVSFYNNEISEKSEIFDDQFSVERPDGSNFTLKIRSTKLEDSAMYFCASRTGVDQPQHFGDGTRLSIL.

The chain links TRBV19 to TRBJ2-2; 12 bases agree with TRBD2. CDR3 length: 15 amino acids. The trim removed 5 bases at V and 9 bases at J, leaving 7 bases unmatched. Germline V gene lookup returns CDR1 LNHDA and CDR2 SQIVND (reference sequence). The DNA of the CDR3 is TGTGCCAGTAGTGAAGGACTAGCGGGATCGTGGGAGCTGTTTTTT. Protein sequence: CASSEGLAGSWELFF.

The gene calls are TRBV3-1 (or the pseudogene TRBV3-2) and TRBJ2-4; 10 bases map to TRBD2. This CDR3 region has 15 residues. The V and J ends lost 2 bases and 4 bases, in that order; junction bases with no gene match: 2. Germline CDR1 and CDR2: LGHDT and YNNKEL (reference sequence). The CDR3 nucleotides read TGTGCCAGCAGCCAAATTAGCGGGAGGAAAAACATTCAGTACTTC. Its protein product is CASSQISGRKNIQYF.

The CDR3 DNA reads as TGTGCCAGCTTCAGGGGGCCAGACACTGAAGCTTTCTTT. Amino acid sequence: CASFRGPDTEAFF. The gene calls are TRBV6-6 and TRBJ1-1, with TRBD1 matching over 8 bases. This CDR3 has 13 amino acids. V was clipped by 8 bases and J by 3 bases; unmatched bases: 5. Germline assignment: CDR1 MNHNY and CDR2 SVGAGI (reference sequence).

This clone was counted a few times. This chain's CDR3 is CASSLSGWVEQFF. The CDR3 region has the DNA TGTGCCAGCAGCTTGTCAGGGTGGGTTGAGCAGTTCTTC. The chain recombines TRBV7-9 with TRBJ2-1, with D possibly TRBD1 on 5 matching bases. Trimming took off 3 bases at V and 9 bases at J, with 12 bases between the two ends. The CDR3 extends over 13 amino acids. Germline loops: CDR1 SEHNR, CDR2 FQNEAQ (reference sequence).

About this clone itself: Other DNA sequences from this sample encode an identical CDR3 as well. The CDR3 here is CASSLGQSDSPLHF. The DNA for the CDR3 is TGCGCCAGCAGCTTGGGACAGAGCGATTCACCCCTCCACTTT. V gene TRBV5-1 combines with J gene TRBJ1-6; a possible D gene is TRBD1 (5 bases). The V gene's germline CDR1 is SGHRS and CDR2 YFSETQ. V lost 0 bases and J 8 bases, leaving 9 bases between the germline ends. The CDR3 has 14 amino acids.

The chain joins TRBV7-9 to TRBJ2-3, with TRBD2 as a possible D gene (5 bases). This CDR3 spans 15 amino acids. The V end was cut by 1 base, the J end by 1 base, with 9 bases between. CDR1 and CDR2 (germline): SEHNR, FQNEAQ (reference sequence). The CDR3 loop reads CASSLVGEGTDTQYF. CDR3 nucleotide sequence: TGTGCCAGCAGCTTAGTGGGAGAGGGCACAGATACGCAGTATTTT.

V gene TRBV5-6 combines with J gene TRBJ1-1; D is perhaps TRBD1 (5 bases). V lost 4 bases to trimming and J lost 8 bases, with 9 bases between them. The CDR3 is 11 residues long. Germline assignment: CDR1 SGHDT and CDR2 YYEEEE. The CDR3 reads CASSRTTEAFF. CDR3 DNA: TGTGCCAGCAGCCGGACAACCGAAGCTTTCTTT.

The chain employs TRBV28 and TRBJ1-5, with TRBD1 as a possible D gene (5 bases). Germline-derived CDR1 and CDR2 are MDHEN and SYDVKM. The CDR3 totals 14 residues. Trimming left V 3 bases short and J 6 bases short, with 12 bases between. The DNA of the CDR3 is TGTGCCAGCAGTTTGGGGGGGACGAGTCAGCCCCAGCATTTT. Its protein product is CASSLGGTSQPQHF.

The V call is TRBV19, the J call TRBJ2-1, with 12 positions matching TRBD2. CDR1 LNHDA and CDR2 SQIVND come from the germline V gene (reference sequence). The CDR3 runs 19 residues. Germline trimming cut 4 bases from V and 3 bases from J; bases unmatched to any gene: 13. This CDR3 reads CASSKRPLASGGVYNEQFF. The DNA of the CDR3 is TGTGCCAGTAGTAAGCGCCCCCTTGCTAGCGGGGGGGTCTACAATGAGCAGTTCTTC.

This clone was detected only once. V and J are TRBV6-6 and TRBJ2-5; 9 bases fit TRBD2. The CDR3 sequence is 13 residues long. CDR1 and CDR2 (germline): MNHNY, SVGAGI (reference sequence). With 7 bases clipped from V and 4 bases from J, the junction kept 4 bases outside the gene matches. CDR3 loop: CASKEREAETQYF. The CDR3 coding sequence is TGTGCCAGCAAGGAGCGGGAGGCAGAGACCCAGTACTTC.

This clone was recorded only once. The rearrangement links TRBV6-2 or TRBV6-3 to TRBJ1-1, with D possibly being TRBD1 (6 bases). The CDR3 sequence is 13 residues long. In germline, CDR1 is MNHEY, CDR2 SVGEGT. Trimming stripped 6 bases from V and 0 bases from J, with 8 bases between. CDR3 coding DNA: TGTGCCAGCAGCGGACAGCTGAACACTGAAGCTTTCTTT. Encoded protein: CASSGQLNTEAFF.

CDR3 amino acids: CASSLDAGGGTEAFF. The CDR3 DNA reads TGCGCCAGCAGCTTGGATGCAGGGGGCGGGACTGAAGCTTTCTTT. This chain connects TRBV5-1 to TRBJ1-1; TRBD1 matches 8 bases. V lost 0 bases and J lost 5; bases outside the gene matches: 6. This CDR3 has 15 amino acids. The germline V gene has CDR1 SGHRS and CDR2 YFSETQ.

The chain has TRBV5-1 and TRBJ2-3; TRBD1 agrees at 9 bases. The CDR3 contains 15 residues. V trimming: 0 bases; J trimming: 4 bases; junction bases outside the gene matches: 3. The germline V gene encodes CDR1 SGHRS and CDR2 YFSETQ. The CDR3 is CASSLGDRDADTQYF. CDR3 coding DNA: TGCGCCAGCAGCTTGGGGGACAGGGACGCAGATACGCAGTATTTT.

The DNA of the CDR3 is TGCGCCAGCAGTCTCGGACAGGGCCATAACTATGGCTACACCTTC. Encoded protein: CASSLGQGHNYGYTF. The V gene is TRBV4-3, the J gene TRBJ1-2; 8 bases map to TRBD1. The CDR3 is 15 amino acids. From germline, CDR1 is LGHNA and CDR2 YSLEER. With V trimmed by 6 bases and J by 1 base, 7 bases remained unmatched.

The rearrangement uses TRBV19 and TRBJ2-5; 8 nucleotides align to TRBD1. The germline CDR1 and CDR2 sequences are LNHDA and SQIVND (reference sequence). The CDR3 is made up of 14 amino acids. V lost 8 bases, J lost 6 bases, and 11 bases stayed unmatched. Written as DNA, the CDR3 is TGTGCCAGTTCCAGACAGGGGCCCTCGAAGACCCAGTACTTC. Translated: CASSRQGPSKTQYF.

The gene calls are TRBV7-2 and TRBJ1-5, with a weak D call TRBD1 (6 bases). Trimming took off 4 bases at V and 0 bases at J, with 7 bases between the two ends. Germline loops: CDR1 SGHTA, CDR2 FQGNSA. This CDR3 spans 14 amino acids. The CDR3 protein is CASSSQGSNQPQHF. CDR3 coding DNA: TGTGCCAGCAGCTCACAGGGTAGCAATCAGCCCCAGCATTTT.

The chain uses TRBV11-2 and TRBJ2-4, with TRBD1 as a possible D gene (7 bases). Per germline, CDR1 SGHAT and CDR2 FQNNGV. The CDR3 consists of 14 residues. The V end lost 5 bases, the J end lost 4 bases, and 12 bases lay between the germline ends. The CDR3 coding sequence is TGTGCCAGCAGCGCGGGACAGACTAAAAACATTCAGTACTTC. Protein sequence: CASSAGQTKNIQYF.

The chain combines TRBV3-1 (or the pseudogene TRBV3-2) with TRBJ1-5; TRBD1 might be the D (6 bases). The CDR3 length is 19 residues. Between the trimmed V and J ends, which lost 4 bases and 0 bases, there was a span of 22 bases. Per germline, CDR1 LGHDT and CDR2 YNNKEL (reference sequence). Here the CDR3 DNA reads TGTGCCAGCAGCCCCATGAGTCCAGGGGTAATTGATAGCAATCAGCCCCAGCATTTT. This encodes CASSPMSPGVIDSNQPQHF.

The chain uses TRBV5-1 and TRBJ2-5; possible D gene TRBD1, 6 bases. With 4 bases removed from V and 2 bases from J, the gap between germline ends came to 15 bases. Germline CDR1 and CDR2: SGHRS and YFSETQ. CDR3 length: 15 residues. The CDR3 sequence is CASSVQTGIQETQYF. In DNA form, the CDR3 reads TGCGCCAGCAGCGTACAAACAGGGATACAAGAGACCCAGTACTTC.

This clone was seen a single time. The V gene is TRBV2, the J gene TRBJ2-7, with D tentatively TRBD2 (5 bases). Trimming cost V 6 bases and J 11 bases, with 14 bases left between them. This CDR3 has 11 amino acids. In germline, CDR1 is SNHLY, CDR2 FYNNEI. CDR3 nucleotide sequence: TGTGCCAGCAGATTAGACGAGAGGGAGTACTTC. Residues: CASRLDEREYF. The whole variable domain, filled in from reference TRBV2 and TRBJ2-7, reads EPEVTQTPSHQVTQMGQEVILRCVPISNHLYFYWYRQILGQKVEFLVSFYNNEISEKSEIFDDQFSVERPDGSNFTLKIRSTKLEDSAMYFCASRLDEREYFGPGTRLTVT.

The chain combines TRBV5-1 with TRBJ2-6; D uncertain. V shed 0 bases and J shed 0 bases, with 7 bases lying between them. The germline V gene has CDR1 SGHRS and CDR2 YFSETQ. The CDR3 length is 16 residues. CDR3 amino acids: CASSLATISGANVLTF. CDR3 bases: TGCGCCAGCAGCTTGGCGACAATCTCTGGGGCCAACGTCCTGACTTTC.

The J gene is TRBJ2-3, the V gene TRBV4-2; TRBD1 might be the D (6 bases). Trimming left V 3 bases short and J 2 bases short, with 12 bases between. The CDR3 is 15 amino acids. The germline gives CDR1 LGHNA, CDR2 YNFKEQ. The DNA of the CDR3 is TGTGCCAGCAGCCAGGACAGAGAGAACACAGATACGCAGTATTTT. Protein product: CASSQDRENTDTQYF.

The chain carries TRBV7-3 and TRBJ1-3; 7 nucleotides align to TRBD1. J was trimmed by 2 bases and V by 2 bases; bases with no gene match: 6. This CDR3 comprises 16 residues. CDR1 and CDR2 from the germline V gene are SGHTA and FQGTGA. The CDR3 loop is CASSLAGGTTGNTIYF. The CDR3 DNA is TGTGCCAGCAGCTTAGCAGGGGGGACGACTGGAAACACCATATATTTT. Variable domain in full (rest from reference TRBV7-3 and TRBJ1-3): GAGVSQTPSNKVTEKGKYVELRCDPISGHTALYWYRQSLGQGPEFLIYFQGTGAADDSGLPNDRFFAVRPEGSVSTLKIQRTERGDSAVYLCASSLAGGTTGNTIYFGEGSWLTVV.